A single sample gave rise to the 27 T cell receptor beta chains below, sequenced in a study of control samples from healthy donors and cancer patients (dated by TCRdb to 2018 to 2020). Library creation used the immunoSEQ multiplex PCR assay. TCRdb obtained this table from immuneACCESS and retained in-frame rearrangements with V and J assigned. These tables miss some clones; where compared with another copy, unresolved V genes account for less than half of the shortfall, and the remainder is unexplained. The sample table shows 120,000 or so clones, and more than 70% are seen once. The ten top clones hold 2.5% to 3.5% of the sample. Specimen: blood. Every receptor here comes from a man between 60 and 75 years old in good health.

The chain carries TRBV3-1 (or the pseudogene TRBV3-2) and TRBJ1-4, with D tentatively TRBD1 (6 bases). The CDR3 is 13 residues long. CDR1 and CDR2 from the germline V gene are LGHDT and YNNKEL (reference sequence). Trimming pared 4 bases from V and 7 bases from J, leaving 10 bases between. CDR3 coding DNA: TGTGCCAGCAGCCTACAGGGAATTGAAAAACTGTTTTTT. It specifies CASSLQGIEKLFF.

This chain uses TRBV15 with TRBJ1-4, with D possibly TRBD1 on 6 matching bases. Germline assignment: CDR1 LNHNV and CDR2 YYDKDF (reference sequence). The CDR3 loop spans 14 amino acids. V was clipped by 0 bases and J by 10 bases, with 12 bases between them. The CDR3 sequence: CATSRDRGGGKLFF. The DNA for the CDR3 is TGTGCCACCAGCAGAGATAGGGGGGGCGGAAAACTGTTTTTT.

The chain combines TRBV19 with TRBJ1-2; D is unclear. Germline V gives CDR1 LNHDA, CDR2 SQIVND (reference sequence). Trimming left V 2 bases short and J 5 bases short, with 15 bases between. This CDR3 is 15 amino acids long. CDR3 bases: TGTGCCAGTAGTATACAAGGCGCGCCAGTATATGGCTACACCTTC. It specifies CASSIQGAPVYGYTF.

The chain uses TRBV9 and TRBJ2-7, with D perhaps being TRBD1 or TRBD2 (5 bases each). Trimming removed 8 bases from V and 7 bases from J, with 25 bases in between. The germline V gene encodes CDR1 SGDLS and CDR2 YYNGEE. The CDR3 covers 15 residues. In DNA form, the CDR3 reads TGTGCCAGTCGGGGCTTGTGGGCACGACGTTGGGAGCAGTACTTC. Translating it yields CASRGLWARRWEQYF.

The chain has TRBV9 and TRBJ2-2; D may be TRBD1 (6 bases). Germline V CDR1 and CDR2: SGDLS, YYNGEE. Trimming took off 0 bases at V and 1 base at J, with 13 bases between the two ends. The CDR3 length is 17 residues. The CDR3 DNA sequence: TGTGCCAGCAGCGTAGTGGGTGGGGGACAGAACACCGGGGAGCTGTTTTTT. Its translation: CASSVVGGGQNTGELFF.

DNA for the CDR3: TGTGCCAGCAGTGAATTCAGGATTGCACCCCTCCACTTT. Translation gives CASSEFRIAPLHF. The chain recombines TRBV2 with TRBJ1-6; no firm D call. Germline-derived CDR1 and CDR2 are SNHLY and FYNNEI. Between the trimmed V and J ends, which lost 2 bases and 11 bases, there was a span of 10 bases. There are 13 residues in the CDR3.

Written as DNA, the CDR3 is TGCGCCAGCAGACGAGGGGAGACCCAGTACTTC. This translates into CASRRGETQYF. The chain is built from TRBV4-1 and TRBJ2-5; the D gene is possibly TRBD2 (5 bases). The V and J ends lost 6 bases and 5 bases respectively, with 7 bases between them. CDR1 is MGHRA and CDR2 is YSYEKL in the germline V gene. There are 11 residues in the CDR3.

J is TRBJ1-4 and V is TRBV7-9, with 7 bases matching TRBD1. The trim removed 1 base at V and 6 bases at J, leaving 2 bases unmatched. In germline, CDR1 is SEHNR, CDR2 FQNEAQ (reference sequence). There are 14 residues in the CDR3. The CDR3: CASSLVGGYEKLFF. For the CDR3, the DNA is TGTGCCAGCAGCTTAGTAGGGGGCTATGAAAAACTGTTTTTT.

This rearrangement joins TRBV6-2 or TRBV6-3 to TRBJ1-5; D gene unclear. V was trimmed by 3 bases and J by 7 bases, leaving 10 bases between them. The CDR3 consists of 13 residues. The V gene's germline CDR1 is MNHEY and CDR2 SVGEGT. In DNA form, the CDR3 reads TGTGCCAGCAGTTATCAGTCCGCGCAGCCCCAGCATTTT. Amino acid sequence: CASSYQSAQPQHF.

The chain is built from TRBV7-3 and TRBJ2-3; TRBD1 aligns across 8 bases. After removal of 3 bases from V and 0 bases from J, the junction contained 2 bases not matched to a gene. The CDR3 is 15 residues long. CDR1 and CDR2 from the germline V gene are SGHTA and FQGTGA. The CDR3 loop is CASSFDRGSTDTQYF. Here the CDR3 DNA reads TGTGCCAGCAGCTTCGACAGGGGAAGCACAGATACGCAGTATTTT.

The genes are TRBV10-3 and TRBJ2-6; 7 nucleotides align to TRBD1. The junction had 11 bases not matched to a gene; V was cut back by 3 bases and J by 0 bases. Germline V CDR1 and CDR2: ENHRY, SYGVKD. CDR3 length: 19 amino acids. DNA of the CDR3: TGTGCCATCAGTGATGTCTTGGGACAGTACGTCTCTGGGGCCAACGTCCTGACTTTC. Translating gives CAISDVLGQYVSGANVLTF.

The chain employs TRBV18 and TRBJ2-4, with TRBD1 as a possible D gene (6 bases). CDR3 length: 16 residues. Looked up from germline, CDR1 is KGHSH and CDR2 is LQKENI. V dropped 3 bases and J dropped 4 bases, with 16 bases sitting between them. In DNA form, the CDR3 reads TGTGCCAGCTCACCGCGCCTCCGGGACACTAAAAACATTCAGTACTTC. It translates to CASSPRLRDTKNIQYF.

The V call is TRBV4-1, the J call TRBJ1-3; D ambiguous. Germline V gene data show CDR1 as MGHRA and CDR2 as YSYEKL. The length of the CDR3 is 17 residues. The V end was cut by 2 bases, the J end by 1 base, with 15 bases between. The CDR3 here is CASSQIPADTSGNTIYF. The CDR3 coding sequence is TGCGCCAGCAGCCAAATTCCGGCGGATACTTCTGGAAACACCATATATTTT.

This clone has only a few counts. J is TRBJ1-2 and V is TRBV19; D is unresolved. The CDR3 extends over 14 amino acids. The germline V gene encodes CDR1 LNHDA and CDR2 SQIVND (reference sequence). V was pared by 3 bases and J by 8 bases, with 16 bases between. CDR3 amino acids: CASSIWEQSSGYTF. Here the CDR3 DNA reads TGTGCCAGTAGTATTTGGGAGCAAAGTAGCGGCTACACCTTC.

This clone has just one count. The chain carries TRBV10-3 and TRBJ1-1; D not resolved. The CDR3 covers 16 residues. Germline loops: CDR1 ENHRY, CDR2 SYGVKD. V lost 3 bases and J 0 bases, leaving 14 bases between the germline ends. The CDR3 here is CAISDPTRGLNTEAFF. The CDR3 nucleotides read TGTGCCATCAGTGACCCCACGAGAGGGTTGAACACTGAAGCTTTCTTT.

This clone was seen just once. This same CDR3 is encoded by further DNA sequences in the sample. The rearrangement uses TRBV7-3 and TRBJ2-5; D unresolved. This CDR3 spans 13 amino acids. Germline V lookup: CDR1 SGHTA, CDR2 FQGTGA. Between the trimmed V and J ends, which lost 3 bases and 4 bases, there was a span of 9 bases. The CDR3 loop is CASSFGLGETQYF. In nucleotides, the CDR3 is TGTGCCAGCAGCTTCGGGCTCGGAGAGACCCAGTACTTC.

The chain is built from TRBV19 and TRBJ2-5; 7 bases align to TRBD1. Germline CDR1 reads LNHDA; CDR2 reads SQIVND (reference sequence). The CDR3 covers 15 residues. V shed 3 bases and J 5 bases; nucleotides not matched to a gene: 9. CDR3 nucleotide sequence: TGTGCCAGTAGTATGACAGGGAAGGTAGTGGAGACCCAGTACTTC. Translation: CASSMTGKVVETQYF. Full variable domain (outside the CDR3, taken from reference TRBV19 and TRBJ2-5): DGGITQSPKYLFRKEGQNVTLSCEQNLNHDAMYWYRQDPGQGLRLIYYSQIVNDFQKGDIAEGYSVSREKKESFPLTVTSAQKNPTAFYLCASSMTGKVVETQYFGPGTRLLVL.

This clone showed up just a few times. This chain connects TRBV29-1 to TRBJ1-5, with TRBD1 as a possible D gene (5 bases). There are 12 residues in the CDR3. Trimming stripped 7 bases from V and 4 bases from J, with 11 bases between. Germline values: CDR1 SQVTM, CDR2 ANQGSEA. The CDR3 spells CSAGGVNQPQHF. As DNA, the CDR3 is TGCAGCGCCGGAGGGGTGAATCAGCCCCAGCATTTT.

For the CDR3, the DNA is TGTGCCAGCAGGAAGGGGAGGACTTACTACGAGCAGTACTTC. This encodes CASRKGRTYYEQYF. The rearrangement joins TRBV6-5 to TRBJ2-7, with D possibly being TRBD2 (6 bases). There are 14 residues in the CDR3. Trimming removed 6 bases from V and 3 bases from J, with 15 bases in between. CDR1 and CDR2 (germline): MNHEY, SVGAGI.

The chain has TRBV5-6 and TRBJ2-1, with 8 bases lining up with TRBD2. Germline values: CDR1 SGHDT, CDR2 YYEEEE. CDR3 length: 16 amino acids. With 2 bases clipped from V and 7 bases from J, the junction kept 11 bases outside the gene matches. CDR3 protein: CASSFRRSLAGNEQFF. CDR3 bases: TGTGCCAGCAGCTTTAGAAGGAGCCTAGCGGGTAATGAGCAGTTCTTC.

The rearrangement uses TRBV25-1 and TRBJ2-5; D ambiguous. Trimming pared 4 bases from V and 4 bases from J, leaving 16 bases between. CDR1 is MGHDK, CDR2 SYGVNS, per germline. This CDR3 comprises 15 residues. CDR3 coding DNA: TGTGCCAGCAGTGCAGGTCACAGTTCGGTAGAGACCCAGTACTTC. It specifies CASSAGHSSVETQYF.

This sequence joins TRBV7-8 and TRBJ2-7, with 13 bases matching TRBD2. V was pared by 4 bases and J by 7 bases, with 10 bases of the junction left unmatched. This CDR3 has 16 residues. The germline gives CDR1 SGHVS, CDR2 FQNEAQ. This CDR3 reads CASSSQTSGGSGEQYF. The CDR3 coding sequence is TGTGCCAGCAGCTCCCAGACTAGCGGGGGGTCCGGGGAGCAGTACTTC.

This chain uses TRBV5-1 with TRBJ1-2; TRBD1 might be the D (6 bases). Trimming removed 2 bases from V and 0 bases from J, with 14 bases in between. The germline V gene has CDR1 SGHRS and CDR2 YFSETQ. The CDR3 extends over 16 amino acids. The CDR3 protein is CASSFSSGTPNYGYTF. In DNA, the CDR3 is TGCGCCAGCAGCTTCAGCAGCGGGACACCTAACTATGGCTACACCTTC.

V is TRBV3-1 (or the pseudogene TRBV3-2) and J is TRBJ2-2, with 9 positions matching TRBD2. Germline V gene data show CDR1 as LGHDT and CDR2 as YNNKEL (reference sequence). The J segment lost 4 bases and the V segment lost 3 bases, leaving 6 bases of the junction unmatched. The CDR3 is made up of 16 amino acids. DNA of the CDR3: TGTGCCAGCAGCCAGGCAGGACTAGCGCGCACCGGGGAGCTGTTTTTT. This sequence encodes CASSQAGLARTGELFF.

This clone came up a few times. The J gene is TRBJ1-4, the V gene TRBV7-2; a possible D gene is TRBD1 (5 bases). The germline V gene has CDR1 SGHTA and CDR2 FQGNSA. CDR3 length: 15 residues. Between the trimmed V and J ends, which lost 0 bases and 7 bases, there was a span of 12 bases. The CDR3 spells CASSLAGGLTEKLFF. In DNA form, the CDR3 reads TGTGCCAGCAGCTTAGCGGGGGGGTTAACTGAAAAACTGTTTTTT.

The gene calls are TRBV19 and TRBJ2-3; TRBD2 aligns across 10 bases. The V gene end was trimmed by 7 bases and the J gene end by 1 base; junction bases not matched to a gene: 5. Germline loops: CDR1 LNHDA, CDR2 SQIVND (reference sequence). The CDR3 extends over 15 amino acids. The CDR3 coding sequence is TGTGCCAGTATCTCTCTAGCGGGGGGCACAGATACGCAGTATTTT. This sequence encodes CASISLAGGTDTQYF.

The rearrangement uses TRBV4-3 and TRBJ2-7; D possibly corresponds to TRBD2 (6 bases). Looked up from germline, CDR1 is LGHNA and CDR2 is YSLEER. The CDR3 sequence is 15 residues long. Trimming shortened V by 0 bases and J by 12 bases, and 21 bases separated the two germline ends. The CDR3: CASSQDSRDWSGSYF. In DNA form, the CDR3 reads TGCGCCAGCAGCCAAGACAGCAGGGACTGGTCAGGCTCGTACTTC.